The 11 T cell receptor beta chains below were found in one sample sequenced in a study of response to subunit inactivated influenza vaccine. TCRdb independently ran MiXCR on the RT-PCR reads; one entry per CDR3 protein. The sample lists some 550,000 distinct CDR3 sequences, roughly 23% seen once, with 2.5% to 3.5% in the top ten. This sample also belongs to another study, concerning T cells expressing NK-cell markers. As that study records: UMIs accompanied the 5'RACE template switching by which TCR beta cDNA was made.

The input for sequencing was CD4+ T cells sorted from PBMCs, taken 12 days after vaccination. Receptors were obtained from a man between 50 and 59 years old who received an inactivated influenza vaccine.

Many counts were recorded for this clonotype. CDR3 protein: CASSIGVGYGYTF. In DNA form, the CDR3 reads TGTGCCAGCAGCATAGGTGTTGGGTATGGCTACACCTTC. The chain carries TRBV14 and TRBJ1-2; D not certain. The CDR3 length is 13 residues. Trimming removed 5 bases at V and 5 bases at J, with 12 bases between. The germline V gene has CDR1 SGHDN and CDR2 FVKESK.

This clonotype was detected a few times. The V gene is TRBV7-2, the J gene TRBJ1-2; 7 bases fit TRBD1. Germline CDR1 is SGHTA and CDR2 is FQGNSA. The CDR3 is 14 residues long. J lost 6 bases, V lost 3 bases, and 7 bases had no gene match. The CDR3 protein is CASSFERGRDGYTF. As DNA, the CDR3 is TGTGCCAGCAGCTTCGAAAGGGGGCGTGATGGCTACACCTTC.

The chain has TRBV5-1 and TRBJ2-7; D not resolved. Germline V CDR1 and CDR2: SGHRS, YFSETQ. V was trimmed by 3 bases and J by 2 bases, leaving 12 bases between them. The CDR3 totals 14 residues. The CDR3 sequence is CASSWKLGPYEQYF. The DNA of the CDR3 is TGCGCCAGCAGCTGGAAACTCGGGCCCTACGAGCAGTACTTC.

This chain joins TRBV29-1 and TRBJ2-5, with a possible D match to TRBD2 (6 bases). Germline V gene data show CDR1 as SQVTM and CDR2 as ANQGSEA. The CDR3 extends over 12 amino acids. The V end was cut by 3 bases, the J end by 4 bases, with 9 bases between. In nucleotides, the CDR3 is TGCAGCGTTGAGGAGGGTCTAGAGACCCAGTACTTC. Translation: CSVEEGLETQYF.

Points on this clonotype: This clone may be a read error of a much larger clone one base away. V and J are TRBV3-1 and TRBJ1-1, with D uncertain. The germline gives CDR1 LGHDT, CDR2 YNNKEL (reference sequence). The V gene lost 3 bases and the J gene lost 4 bases, with 9 bases spanning the gap. The CDR3 spans 13 residues. CDR3 sequence reads: CASSHQGFTEAFF. The DNA of the CDR3 is TGTGCCAGCAGCCACCAAGGGTTCACTGAAGCTTTCTTT. Using reference TRBV3-1 and TRBJ1-1 for the parts outside the CDR3, the full variable domain is DTAVSQTPKYLVTQMGNDKSIKCEQNLGHDTMYWYKQDSKKFLKIMFSYNNKELIINETVPNRFSPKSPDKAHLNLHINSLELGDSAVYFCASSHQGFTEAFFGQGTRLTVV.

This clonotype occurred a few times. This chain uses TRBV6-2 or TRBV6-3 with TRBJ2-7; 7 bases are a match to TRBD1. CDR3 length: 14 residues. Losses at the gene ends were 7 bases for V and 2 bases for J; bases not matched to a gene: 8. CDR1 is MNHEY and CDR2 is SVGEGT in the germline V gene. In DNA form, the CDR3 reads TGTGCCAGCAAGGAGAGGGACAGAGCCTACGAGCAGTACTTC. Translated: CASKERDRAYEQYF.

This clonotype showed up just a few times. The germline gene is not matched at one end of the junction; a read error may be the cause. The rearrangement links TRBV10-3 to TRBJ2-7, with 8 nucleotides matching TRBD2. CDR3 length equals 14 residues. Per the germline V gene, CDR1 is ENHRY and CDR2 is SYGVKD. This CDR3 reads CAITPGGGSHEQYF. CDR3 bases: TGTGCCATCACCCCGGGGGGGGGCTCCCACGAGCAGTACTTC.

The rearrangement links TRBV5-1 to TRBJ1-2; possibly TRBD1 for D (5 bases). Trimming stripped 2 bases from V and 8 bases from J, with 10 bases between. This CDR3 is built from 12 residues. The germline gives CDR1 SGHRS, CDR2 YFSETQ. The CDR3 is CASSFEWGGYTF. The CDR3 DNA sequence: TGCGCCAGCAGCTTTGAGTGGGGCGGCTACACCTTC.

At least ten counts were recorded for this clonotype. This sequence joins TRBV20-1 and TRBJ2-7; D is uncertain. The CDR3 length is 13 residues. V was cut by 2 bases and J by 4 bases, with 12 bases left in between. In germline, CDR1 is DFQATT, CDR2 SNEGSKA (reference sequence). CDR3 nucleotide sequence: TGCAGTGCTAGAAGTCCCGGTGGGTACGAGCAGTACTTC. Its translation is CSARSPGGYEQYF.

In this sample, this clonotype turned up a few times. The rearrangement links TRBV6-2 or TRBV6-3 to TRBJ2-4; possible D gene TRBD1, 7 bases. This CDR3 spans 13 amino acids. The V and J ends lost 6 bases and 8 bases respectively, with 14 bases between them. CDR1 and CDR2 from the germline V gene are MNHEY and SVGEGT. CDR3 nucleotides: TGTGCCAGCAGAAAAGGAGGGGGCGACATTCAGTACTTC. Translation: CASRKGGGDIQYF.

This clonotype was detected many times. The CDR3 DNA reads TGCGCCAGCAGCCAAGCTGGGGGACGGGCAGATACGCAGTATTTT. It translates to CASSQAGGRADTQYF. The chain couples TRBV4-3 to TRBJ2-3; TRBD1 or TRBD2 may be the D gene (5 bases each). CDR3 length equals 15 residues. Germline values: CDR1 LGHNA, CDR2 YSLEER. V lost 1 base, J lost 4 bases, and 12 bases lay in between.